This T cell receptor beta chain appears in the sequencing data of a study of T-cell memory formation after mild COVID-19. Study-wide results and limits: CD4+ contracting clones lay mainly in CM and EM, CD8+ ones in EMRA.

This clonotype was detected only a few times. Its antigen is not known. This CDR3 has 16 residues. Between the trimmed V and J ends, which lost 6 bases and 6 bases, there was a span of 22 bases. Germline CDR1 MNHEY, CDR2 SMNVEV (reference sequence). TCRdb ran MiXCR on the 5' RACE reads and lists one entry per CDR3 protein. The sample lists 400,000 to 450,000 distinct CDR3 sequences, roughly 18% occurring once. Sequenced input: PBMCs or a T cell subset sorted from them (not recorded which). The V gene is TRBV27, the J gene TRBJ2-3, with a tentative D call TRBD2 (6 bases). The source of this sequence is a man aged 18-30 years who had mild COVID-19 (a few samples of this study predate the infection). Cell type and time point are not known. As DNA, the CDR3 is TGTGCCAGCAGAGAACAAGGGACCGCGAGCGGGGATACGCAGTATTTT. This encodes CASREQGTASGDTQYF.